This T cell receptor (beta chain) was captured in a study of blood T cell repertoires in COVID-19. Study context: The cDNA or gDNA used as material had been derived from T cells, B-cell-depleted T cells, or PBMCs.

Trimming removed 0 bases from V and 3 bases from J; junction bases left unmatched: 14. The CDR3 is 18 residues long. Germline V CDR1 and CDR2: GTSNPN, SVGIG (reference sequence). Here immunoSEQ multiplex PCR was the method, and the copy in TCRdb shows in-frame clones only, minus some. The sample records hundreds of thousands of clones, approximately 91% being singletons. The source is a woman aged 40 to 50 who had recovered from COVID-19. The chain uses TRBV30 and TRBJ2-3; 8 positions match TRBD2. The sequenced material came from peripheral blood. CDR3 protein: CAWSVNNGGALRTDTQYF. The DNA for the CDR3 is TGTGCCTGGAGTGTAAACAACGGGGGGGCTCTTCGGACAGATACGCAGTATTTT.